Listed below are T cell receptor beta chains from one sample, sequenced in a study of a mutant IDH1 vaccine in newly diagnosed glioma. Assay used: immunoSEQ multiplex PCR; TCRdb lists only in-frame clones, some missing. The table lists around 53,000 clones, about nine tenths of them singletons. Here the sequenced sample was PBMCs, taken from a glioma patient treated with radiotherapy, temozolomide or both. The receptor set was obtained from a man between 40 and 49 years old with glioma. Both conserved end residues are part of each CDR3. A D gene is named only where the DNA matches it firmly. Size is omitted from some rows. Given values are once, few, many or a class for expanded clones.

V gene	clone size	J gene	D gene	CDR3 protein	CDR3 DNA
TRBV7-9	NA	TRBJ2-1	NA	CASSRRGGYNEQFF	TGTGCCAGCAGCCGAAGAGGGGGGTACAATGAGCAGTTCTTC
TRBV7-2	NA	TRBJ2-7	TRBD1	CASSLSSSRGMYEQYF	TGTGCCAGCAGCTTATCGAGTTCCAGGGGGATGTACGAGCAGTACTTC
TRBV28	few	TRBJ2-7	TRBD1	CASSTITGGSYF	TGTGCCAGCAGTACAATAACAGGGGGCTCGTACTTC
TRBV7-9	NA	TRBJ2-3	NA	CASSLEGGSTDTQYF	TGTGCCAGCAGCTTAGAGGGCGGGAGCACAGATACGCAGTATTTT
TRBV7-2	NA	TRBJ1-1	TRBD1	CASSAQGAGNTEAFF	TGTGCCAGCAGCGCCCAGGGGGCGGGAAACACTGAAGCTTTCTTT
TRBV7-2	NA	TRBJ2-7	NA	CASSSYINPYEQYF	TGTGCCAGCAGCTCTTACATCAATCCCTACGAGCAGTACTTC
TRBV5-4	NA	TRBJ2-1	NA	CASSLGVAVSYNEQFF	TGTGCCAGCAGCTTGGGGGTAGCGGTTTCCTACAATGAGCAGTTCTTC
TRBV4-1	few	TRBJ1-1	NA	CASSQMRGISQATEAFF	TGCGCCAGCAGCCAAATGAGGGGCATTTCTCAGGCCACTGAAGCTTTCTTT
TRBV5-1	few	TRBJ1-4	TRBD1	CASSLGQGPTNEKLFF	TGCGCCAGCAGCTTGGGACAGGGTCCGACTAATGAAAAACTGTTTTTT
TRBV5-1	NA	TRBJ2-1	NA	CASSSDNEQFF	TGCGCCAGCAGCAGCGACAATGAGCAGTTCTTC
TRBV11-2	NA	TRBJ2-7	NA	CASSLGFSSYEQYF	TGTGCCAGCAGCTTAGGGTTCAGCTCCTACGAGCAGTACTTC
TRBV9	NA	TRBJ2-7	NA	CASSVAGQGAPYEQYF	TGTGCCAGCAGCGTAGCTGGGCAGGGAGCTCCCTACGAGCAGTACTTC
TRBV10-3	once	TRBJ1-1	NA	CAISESLGGEAFF	TGTGCCATCAGTGAGAGCCTCGGGGGTGAAGCTTTCTTT
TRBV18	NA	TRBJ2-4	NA	CASSPGQAKNIQYF	TGTGCCAGCTCACCGGGACAAGCCAAAAACATTCAGTACTTC
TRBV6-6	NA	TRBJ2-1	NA	CASSMDYNEQFF	TGTGCCAGCAGCATGGACTACAATGAGCAGTTCTTC
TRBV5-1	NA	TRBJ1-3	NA	CASSLGQGGNTIYF	TGCGCCAGCAGCTTGGGGCAGGGGGGAAACACCATATATTTT
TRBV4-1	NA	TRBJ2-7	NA	CASSQEVGLVAYEQYF	TGCGCCAGCAGCCAAGAAGTTGGACTCGTCGCCTACGAGCAGTACTTC
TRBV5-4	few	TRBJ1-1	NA	CASRPTVGTEAFF	TGTGCCAGCAGGCCTACGGTAGGCACTGAAGCTTTCTTT
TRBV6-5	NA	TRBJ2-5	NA	CASSRGYGETQYF	TGTGCCAGCAGCAGAGGGTATGGAGAGACCCAGTACTTC
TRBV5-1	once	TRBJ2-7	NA	CASTIAGGTYEQYF	TGCGCCAGCACCATTGCGGGCGGTACCTACGAGCAGTACTTC
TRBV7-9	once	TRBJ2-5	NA	CASSFPGIGFRIQETQYF	TGTGCCAGCAGCTTCCCAGGAATCGGCTTCAGGATTCAAGAGACCCAGTACTTC
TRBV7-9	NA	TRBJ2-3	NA	CASNQEEADTQYF	TGTGCCAGTAATCAAGAAGAGGCAGATACGCAGTATTTT
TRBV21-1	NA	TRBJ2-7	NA	CASSKRCPSGSSYEQYF	TGTGCCAGCAGCAAAAGGTGCCCTAGCGGAAGCTCCTACGAGCAGTACTTC
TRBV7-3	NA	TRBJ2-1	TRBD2	CASSLKIGAGGPYNEQFF	TGTGCCAGCAGCTTAAAGATCGGAGCGGGAGGGCCCTACAATGAGCAGTTCTTC
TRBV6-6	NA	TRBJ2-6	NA	CASSRAIGANVLTF	TGTGCCAGCAGCCGCGCAATTGGGGCCAACGTCCTGACTTTC
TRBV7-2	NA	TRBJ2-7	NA	CASSLGRQQYF	TGTGCCAGCAGCTTAGGCCGCCAGCAGTACTTC